This TCR beta chain was sequenced in a study of blood T cell repertoires in COVID-19. This CDR3 comprises 17 residues. After removal of 3 bases from V and 5 bases from J, the junction contained 17 bases not matched to a gene. The germline V gene encodes CDR1 GTSNPN and CDR2 SVGIG (reference sequence). The table came from immunoSEQ multiplex PCR; TCRdb's copy has only in-frame clones and leaves some out. The table has about 190,000 clones, 70% to 90% seen once. The sequencing input was peripheral blood. The TCR was taken from a woman in her 70s with active or convalescent COVID-19. The gene calls are TRBV30 and TRBJ2-7; 9 nucleotides align to TRBD1. This chain's CDR3 is CAWSPKPTGTGSNEQYF. The DNA for the CDR3 is TGTGCCTGGAGCCCTAAGCCTACCGGGACAGGGTCAAACGAGCAGTACTTC.